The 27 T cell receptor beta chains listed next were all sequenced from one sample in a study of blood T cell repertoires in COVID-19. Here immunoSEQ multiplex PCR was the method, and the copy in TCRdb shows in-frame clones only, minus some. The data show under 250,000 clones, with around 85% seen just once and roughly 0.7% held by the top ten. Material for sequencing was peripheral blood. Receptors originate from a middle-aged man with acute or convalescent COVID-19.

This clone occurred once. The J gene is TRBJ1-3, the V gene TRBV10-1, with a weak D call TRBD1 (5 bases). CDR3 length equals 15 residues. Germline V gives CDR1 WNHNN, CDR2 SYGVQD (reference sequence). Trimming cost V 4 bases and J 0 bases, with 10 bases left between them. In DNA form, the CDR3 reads TGCGCCAGCAGTGCGGGACTCGACTCTGGAAACACCATATATTTT. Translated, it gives CASSAGLDSGNTIYF.

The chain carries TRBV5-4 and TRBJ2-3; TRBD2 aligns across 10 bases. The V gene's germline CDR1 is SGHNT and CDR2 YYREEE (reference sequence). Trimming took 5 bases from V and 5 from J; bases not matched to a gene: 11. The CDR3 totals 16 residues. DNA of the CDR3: TGTGCCAGCAGTCAGAAGGTAGCGGGAGGTATAGATACGCAGTATTTT. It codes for CASSQKVAGGIDTQYF.

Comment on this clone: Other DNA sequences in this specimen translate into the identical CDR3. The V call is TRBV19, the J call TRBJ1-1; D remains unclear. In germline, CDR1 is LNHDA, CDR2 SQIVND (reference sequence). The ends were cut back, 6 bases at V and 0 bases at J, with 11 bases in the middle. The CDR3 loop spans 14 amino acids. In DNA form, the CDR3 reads TGTGCCAGTAGCCCTACCGGGATGAACACTGAAGCTTTCTTT. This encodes CASSPTGMNTEAFF.

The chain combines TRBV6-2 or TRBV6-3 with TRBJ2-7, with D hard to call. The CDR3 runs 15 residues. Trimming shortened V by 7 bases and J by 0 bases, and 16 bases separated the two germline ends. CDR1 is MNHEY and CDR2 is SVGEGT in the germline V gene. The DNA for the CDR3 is TGTGCCAGCACCCCAGGCAGGCTTCTCTCCTACGAGCAGTACTTC. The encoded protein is CASTPGRLLSYEQYF.

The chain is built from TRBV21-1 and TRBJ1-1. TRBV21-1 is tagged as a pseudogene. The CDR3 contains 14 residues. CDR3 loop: CASSPRTVNTEAFF. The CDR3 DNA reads TGTGCCAGCAGCCCCCGCACGGTGAACACTGAAGCTTTCTTT.

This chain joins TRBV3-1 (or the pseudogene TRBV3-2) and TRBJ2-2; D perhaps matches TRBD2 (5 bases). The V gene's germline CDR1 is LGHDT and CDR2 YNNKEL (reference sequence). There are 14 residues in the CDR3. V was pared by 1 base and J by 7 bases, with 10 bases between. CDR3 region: CASSQGNAGGELFF. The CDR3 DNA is TGTGCCAGCAGCCAAGGGAACGCGGGCGGGGAGCTGTTTTTT.

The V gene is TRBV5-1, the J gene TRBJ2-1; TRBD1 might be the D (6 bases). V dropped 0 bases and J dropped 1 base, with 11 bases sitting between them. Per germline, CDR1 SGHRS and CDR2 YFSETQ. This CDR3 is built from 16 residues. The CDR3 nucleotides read TGCGCCAGCAGCTTGGTTGACAGGCCATCCTACAATGAGCAGTTCTTC. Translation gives CASSLVDRPSYNEQFF.

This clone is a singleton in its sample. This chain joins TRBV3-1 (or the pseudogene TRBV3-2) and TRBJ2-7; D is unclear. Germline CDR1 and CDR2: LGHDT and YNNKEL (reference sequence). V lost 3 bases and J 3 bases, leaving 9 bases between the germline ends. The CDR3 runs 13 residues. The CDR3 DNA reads TGTGCCAGCAGCCACCCCCTTTACTACGAGCAGTACTTC. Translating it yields CASSHPLYYEQYF.

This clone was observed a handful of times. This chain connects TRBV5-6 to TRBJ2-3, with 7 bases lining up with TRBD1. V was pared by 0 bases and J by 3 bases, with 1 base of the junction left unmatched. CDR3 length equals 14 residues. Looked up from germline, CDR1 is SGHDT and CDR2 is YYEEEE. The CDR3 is CASSLGGQTDTQYF. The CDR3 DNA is TGTGCCAGCAGCTTGGGGGGACAGACAGATACGCAGTATTTT.

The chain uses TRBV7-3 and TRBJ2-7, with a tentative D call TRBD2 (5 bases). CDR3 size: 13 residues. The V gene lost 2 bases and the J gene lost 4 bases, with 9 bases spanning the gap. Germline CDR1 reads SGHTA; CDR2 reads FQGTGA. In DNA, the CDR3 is TGTGCCAGCAGCTTAGAAACTAGTTACGAGCAGTACTTC. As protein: CASSLETSYEQYF.

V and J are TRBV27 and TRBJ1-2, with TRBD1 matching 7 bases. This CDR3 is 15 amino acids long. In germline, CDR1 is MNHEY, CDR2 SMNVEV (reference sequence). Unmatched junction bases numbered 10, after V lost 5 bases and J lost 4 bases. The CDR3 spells CASSRQGRALYGYTF. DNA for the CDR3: TGTGCCAGCAGTCGACAGGGTAGGGCCCTCTATGGCTACACCTTC.

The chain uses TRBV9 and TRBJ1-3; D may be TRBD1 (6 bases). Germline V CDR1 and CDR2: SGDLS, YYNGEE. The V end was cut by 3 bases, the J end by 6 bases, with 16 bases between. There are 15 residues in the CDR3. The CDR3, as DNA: TGTGCCAGCAGCGCGCAGGGGATCCGGGAAAACACCATATATTTT. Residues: CASSAQGIRENTIYF.

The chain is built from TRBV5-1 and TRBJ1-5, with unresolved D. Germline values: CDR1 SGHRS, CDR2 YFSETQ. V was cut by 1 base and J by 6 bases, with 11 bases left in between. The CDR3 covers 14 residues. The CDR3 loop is CASSLYREGQPQHF. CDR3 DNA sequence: TGCGCCAGCAGCTTGTATAGGGAGGGTCAGCCCCAGCATTTT.

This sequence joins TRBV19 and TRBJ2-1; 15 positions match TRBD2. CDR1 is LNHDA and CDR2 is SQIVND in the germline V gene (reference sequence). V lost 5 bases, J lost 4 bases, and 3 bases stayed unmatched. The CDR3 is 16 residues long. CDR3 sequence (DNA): TGTGCCAGTAGTCCGGGACTAGCGGGAGGTTACAATGAGCAGTTCTTC. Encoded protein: CASSPGLAGGYNEQFF.

The CDR3 coding sequence is TGTGCCAGCAGCTTGGGCCTAAGCGGAGCTCAAGAGACCCAGTACTTC. Encoded protein: CASSLGLSGAQETQYF. The rearrangement joins TRBV5-6 to TRBJ2-5; TRBD2 might be the D (5 bases). V lost 0 bases and J lost 2, with 14 bases in between. CDR1 is SGHDT and CDR2 is YYEEEE in the germline V gene. The CDR3 runs 16 residues. Variable domain in full (rest from reference TRBV5-6 and TRBJ2-5): DAGVTQSPTHLIKTRGQQVTLRCSPKSGHDTVSWYQQALGQGPQFIFQYYEEEERQRGNFPDRFSGHQFPNYSSELNVNALLLGDSALYLCASSLGLSGAQETQYFGPGTRLLVL.

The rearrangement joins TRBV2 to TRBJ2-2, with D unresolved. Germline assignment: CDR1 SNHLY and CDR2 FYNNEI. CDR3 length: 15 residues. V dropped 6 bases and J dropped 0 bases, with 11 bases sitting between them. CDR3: CASSPTTSNTGELFF. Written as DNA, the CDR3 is TGTGCCAGCAGCCCTACTACGTCGAACACCGGGGAGCTGTTTTTT.

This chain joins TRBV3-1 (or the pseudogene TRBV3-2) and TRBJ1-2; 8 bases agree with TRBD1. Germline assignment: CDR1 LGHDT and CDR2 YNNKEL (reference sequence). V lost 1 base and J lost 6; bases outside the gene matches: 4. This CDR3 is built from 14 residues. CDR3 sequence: CASSQVGQVNGYTF. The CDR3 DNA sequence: TGTGCCAGCAGCCAAGTGGGACAGGTTAATGGCTACACCTTC.

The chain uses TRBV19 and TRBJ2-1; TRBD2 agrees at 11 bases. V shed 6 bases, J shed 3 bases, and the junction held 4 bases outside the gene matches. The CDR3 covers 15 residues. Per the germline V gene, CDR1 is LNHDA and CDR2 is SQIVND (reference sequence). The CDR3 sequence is CASSLTSGIYNEQFF. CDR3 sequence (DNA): TGTGCCAGTAGCCTGACTAGCGGGATCTACAATGAGCAGTTCTTC.

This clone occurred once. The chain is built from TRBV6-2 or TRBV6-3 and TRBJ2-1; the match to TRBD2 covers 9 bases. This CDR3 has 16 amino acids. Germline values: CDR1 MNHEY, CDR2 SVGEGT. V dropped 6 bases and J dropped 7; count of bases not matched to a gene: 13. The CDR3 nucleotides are TGTGCCAGCAGCTTAGATGTGGCGGGAGGGGGGAATGAGCAGTTCTTC. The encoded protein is CASSLDVAGGGNEQFF.

CDR3 coding DNA: TGTGCCAGCAGCGTAGGGACGGGGACAAGCACAGATACGCAGTATTTT. This encodes CASSVGTGTSTDTQYF. J is TRBJ2-3 and V is TRBV9, with D perhaps matching TRBD1 (6 bases). CDR3 length equals 16 residues. The germline CDR1 and CDR2 sequences are SGDLS and YYNGEE. The V gene lost 0 bases and the J gene lost 0 bases, with 11 bases spanning the gap.

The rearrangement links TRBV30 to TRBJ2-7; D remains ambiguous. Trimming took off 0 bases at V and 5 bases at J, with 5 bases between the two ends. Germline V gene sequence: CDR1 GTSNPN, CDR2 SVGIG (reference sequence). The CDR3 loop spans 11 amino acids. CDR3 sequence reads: CAWSVSDEQYF. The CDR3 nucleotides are TGTGCCTGGAGTGTATCGGACGAGCAGTACTTC.

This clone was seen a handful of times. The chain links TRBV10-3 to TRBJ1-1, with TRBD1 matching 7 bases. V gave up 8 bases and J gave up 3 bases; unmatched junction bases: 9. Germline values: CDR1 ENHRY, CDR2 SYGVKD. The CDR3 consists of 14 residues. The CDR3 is CAIGGGQGDTEAFF. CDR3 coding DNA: TGTGCCATCGGAGGCGGGCAGGGGGACACTGAAGCTTTCTTT.

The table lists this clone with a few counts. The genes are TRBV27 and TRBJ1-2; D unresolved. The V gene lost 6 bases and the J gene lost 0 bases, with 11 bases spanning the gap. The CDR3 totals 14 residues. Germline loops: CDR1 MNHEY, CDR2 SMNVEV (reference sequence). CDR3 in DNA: TGTGCCAGCAGACAAGTCAGTTCTAACTATGGCTACACCTTC. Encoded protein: CASRQVSSNYGYTF.

The CDR3 is CASSSGLLSYEQYF. The CDR3 DNA follows: TGTGCCAGCAGCTCAGGACTTTTATCCTACGAGCAGTACTTC. V usage is TRBV7-6 and J usage is TRBJ2-7, with D perhaps TRBD2 (5 bases). In germline, CDR1 is SGHVS, CDR2 FNYEAQ. The CDR3 spans 14 residues. V lost 4 bases and J lost 1, with 11 bases in between.

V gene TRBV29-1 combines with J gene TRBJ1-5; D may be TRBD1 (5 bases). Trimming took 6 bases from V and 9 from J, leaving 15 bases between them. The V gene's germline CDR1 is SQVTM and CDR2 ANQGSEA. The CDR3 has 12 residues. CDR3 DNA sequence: TGCAGCGTGTCCTATTGGGGGGGGCCCCAGCATTTT. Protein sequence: CSVSYWGGPQHF.

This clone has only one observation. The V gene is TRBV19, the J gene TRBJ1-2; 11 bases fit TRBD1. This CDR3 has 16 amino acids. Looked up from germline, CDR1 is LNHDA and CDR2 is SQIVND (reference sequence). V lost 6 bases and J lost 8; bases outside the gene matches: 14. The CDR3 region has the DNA TGTGCCAGTAGCCGGGACAGGGGGGGAGATGGTTGGGGCTACACCTTC. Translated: CASSRDRGGDGWGYTF.

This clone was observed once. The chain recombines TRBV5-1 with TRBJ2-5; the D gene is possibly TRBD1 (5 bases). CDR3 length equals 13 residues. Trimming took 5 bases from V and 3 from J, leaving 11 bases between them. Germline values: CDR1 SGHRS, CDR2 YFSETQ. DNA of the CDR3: TGCGCCAGCAGGGACACACCGAAAGAGACCCAGTACTTC. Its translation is CASRDTPKETQYF. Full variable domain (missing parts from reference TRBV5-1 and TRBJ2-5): KAGVTQTPRYLIKTRGQQVTLSCSPISGHRSVSWYQQTPGQGLQFLFEYFSETQRNKGNFPGRFSGRQFSNSRSEMNVSTLELGDSALYLCASRDTPKETQYFGPGTRLLVL.